These 20 T cell receptor beta chains share one sample of origin, sequenced in a study of tumor-infiltrating lymphocytes in primary liver carcinoma. A constant-region primer primed TCR beta cDNA synthesis from 450 to 550 ng of total RNA. Three nested multiplex PCR rounds, a slightly modified ARM-PCR method, built the TCR beta libraries. Forward primers for TRBV1-TRBV30 and a C-beta reverse primer served the first two PCR rounds, at roughly 10 cycles each. Using its own MiXCR run on the multiplex PCR reads, TCRdb lists one record per CDR3 protein. Here the sample spans about 350,000 distinct CDR3 sequences, approximately 65% being singletons. Unsorted whole blood served as the source of blood RNA, and germline DNA was extracted as well. Sequenced input: peripheral blood. These receptors came from a man between 35 and 55 years old with primary liver carcinoma and hepatitis B virus infection.

On this clonotype: At one end, the junction sequence differs from germline, possibly due to a read error. V usage is TRBV5-1 and J usage is TRBJ1-1; 9 nucleotides line up with TRBD1. The germline CDR1 and CDR2 sequences are SGHRS and YFSETQ. CDR3 length: 15 residues. As DNA, the CDR3 is TGCGCCAGCAGGTACAGGGGGCCAGGGGACACTGAAGCTCTCTTT. It yields the protein CASRYRGPGDTEALF.

V usage is TRBV9 and J usage is TRBJ1-2; D gene ambiguous. The length of the CDR3 is 13 residues. The germline V gene encodes CDR1 SGDLS and CDR2 YYNGEE. The V and J ends lost 0 bases and 8 bases respectively, with 11 bases between them. The CDR3 reads CASSVEAWRGYTF. Here the CDR3 DNA reads TGTGCCAGCAGCGTAGAGGCCTGGAGGGGCTACACCTTC.

As to this clonotype: This may be a read error, as it is one base from a much larger clone. CDR3 region: CSVVREQGDGYTF. In DNA form, the CDR3 reads TGCAGCGTTGTTAGAGAACAGGGTGACGGCTACACCTTC. The chain couples TRBV29-1 to TRBJ1-2; a weak D match, TRBD1 (6 bases). The ends were cut back, 4 bases at V and 8 bases at J, with 17 bases in the middle. CDR1 SQVTM and CDR2 ANQGSEA come from the germline V gene. There are 13 residues in the CDR3. The full variable domain, completed using reference TRBV29-1 and TRBJ1-2, is SAVISQKPSRDICQRGTSLTIQCQVDSQVTMMFWYRQQPGQSLTLIATANQGSEATYESGFVIDKFPISRPNLTFSTLTVSNMSPEDSSIYLCSVVREQGDGYTFGSGTRLTVV.

In regard to this clonotype: One base away lies a much larger clone, so this may be a sequencing read error. DNA for the CDR3: TGTGCCAGCAGCCCACAATGGGACATTCAGTACTTC. The encoded protein is CASSPQWDIQYF. J is TRBJ2-4 and V is TRBV6-1; D remains unclear. Trimming left V 6 bases short and J 8 bases short, with 11 bases between. Per germline, CDR1 MNHNS and CDR2 SASEGT. There are 12 residues in the CDR3.

V gene TRBV11-2 combines with J gene TRBJ2-3; TRBD2 might be the D (5 bases). Per the germline V gene, CDR1 is SGHAT and CDR2 is FQNNGV. V lost 4 bases and J lost 2, with 13 bases in between. The CDR3 is 15 residues long. The CDR3, as DNA: TGTGCCAGCAGCTCCCAATTGGACTCCACAGATACGCAGTATTTT. Translation gives CASSSQLDSTDTQYF.

This clonotype occurred a few times. The gene calls are TRBV14 and TRBJ2-1; TRBD2 aligns across 9 bases. Looked up from germline, CDR1 is SGHDN and CDR2 is FVKESK. Trimming took 4 bases from V and 6 from J; bases not matched to a gene: 4. CDR3 size: 14 residues. The CDR3 region has the DNA TGTGCCAGCAGCCCTCCGACTAGCGGCAATGAGCAGTTCTTC. Protein: CASSPPTSGNEQFF.

This clonotype has a count of ten or more. This chain uses TRBV6-5 with TRBJ2-2, with 7 nucleotides matching TRBD2. The germline CDR1 and CDR2 sequences are MNHEY and SVGAGI. Germline trimming cut 6 bases from V and 4 bases from J; bases unmatched to any gene: 5. The CDR3 extends over 14 amino acids. CDR3 nucleotide sequence: TGTGCCAGCAGCCCGGGACTAAGCACCGGGGAGCTGTTTTTT. Translating gives CASSPGLSTGELFF.

Concerning this clonotype: No conserved phenylalanine or tryptophan is present at the end of the CDR3, so a read error is the likely explanation. In nucleotides, the CDR3 is TGTACCAGCAGCTTGGTAGGGAGCTCCTACAATGAGCAGTTCCTC. Encoded protein: CTSSLVGSSYNEQFL. This rearrangement joins TRBV11-1 to TRBJ2-1, with D perhaps TRBD2 (5 bases). Germline CDR1 is SGHAT and CDR2 is FQDESV (reference sequence). The CDR3 extends over 15 amino acids.

In this sample, this clonotype turned up many times. V usage is TRBV12-3 or TRBV12-4 and J usage is TRBJ2-1; 7 bases align to TRBD2. The V segment lost 8 bases and the J segment 7 bases; nucleotides outside the gene matches: 8. The length of the CDR3 is 13 residues. CDR3 in DNA: TGTGCCAGCGGGGCGGGAGTTAGGAATGAGCAGTTCTTC. This translates into CASGAGVRNEQFF.

In the case of this clonotype: One junction end does not reproduce the germline sequence, and a read error may be involved. The V and J genes are TRBV4-1 and TRBJ2-2; D gene uncertain. CDR3 length: 16 residues. Looked up from germline, CDR1 is MGHRA and CDR2 is YSYEKL. The CDR3 coding sequence is TGCGCCAACAGCCTCAGCTATAGATCCACCACCGGGGAGCTGTTTTTT. Its protein product is CANSLSYRSTTGELFF.

This clonotype was counted between two and nine times. The chain is built from TRBV5-4 and TRBJ2-7; D might be TRBD1 or TRBD2, each matching 5 bases. This CDR3 is 12 amino acids long. CDR1 SGHNT and CDR2 YYREEE come from the germline V gene (reference sequence). Trimming took off 0 bases at V and 6 bases at J, with 7 bases between the two ends. CDR3 region: CASSLERGEQYF. Written as DNA, the CDR3 is TGTGCCAGCAGCTTGGAGAGGGGCGAGCAGTACTTC.

As for this clonotype: A read error may explain this, as a much larger clone is one base away. The chain recombines TRBV4-3 with TRBJ2-6, with TRBD2 matching over 8 bases. The CDR3 spans 20 residues. Germline V gene data show CDR1 as LGHNA and CDR2 as YSLEER. CDR3 protein: CANSQAHSGGHRGGANVLTF. Written as DNA, the CDR3 is TGCGCCAACAGCCAAGCCCACTCGGGGGGGCACAGAGGTGGGGCCAACGTCCTGACTTTC.

This clonotype has a count of ten or more. This rearrangement joins TRBV7-8 to TRBJ2-7, with a weak D call TRBD2 (5 bases). CDR1 and CDR2 from the germline V gene are SGHVS and FQNEAQ. The CDR3 extends over 14 amino acids. V was pared by 5 bases and J by 4 bases, with 15 bases between. CDR3: CASSPSGFGYEQYF. Written as DNA, the CDR3 is TGTGCCAGCAGCCCGTCGGGGTTTGGGTACGAGCAGTACTTC.

This clonotype was seen more than once but under ten times. This may stem from a read error, because a much larger clone lies one nucleotide away. The chain joins TRBV6-6 to TRBJ2-1; the match to TRBD2 covers 9 bases. This CDR3 region has 16 residues. The germline V gene encodes CDR1 MNHNY and CDR2 SVGAGI (reference sequence). CDR3 coding DNA: TGTGCCAGCATCGACCCTCTAGCGGGGAGAGACAATGGGCAGTTCTTC. It yields the protein CASIDPLAGRDNGQFF.

Concerning this clonotype itself: The junction departs from germline at one end; a sequencing error may be responsible. J is TRBJ1-1 and V is TRBV7-9; tentatively, D is TRBD1 (5 bases). Germline lookup yields CDR1 SEHNR and CDR2 FQNEAQ (reference sequence). The CDR3 covers 13 residues. In DNA, the CDR3 is TGTGCCAGCACCTTACAGGTGAACACTGAAGCTTTCTTT. Translation gives CASTLQVNTEAFF.

In this sample, this clonotype turned up many times. The V and J genes are TRBV6-2 or TRBV6-3 and TRBJ2-4, with 10 bases matching TRBD1. V trimming: 0 bases; J trimming: 7 bases; junction bases outside the gene matches: 3. Germline V gene lookup returns CDR1 MNHEY and CDR2 SVGEGT. The CDR3 runs 15 residues. Here the CDR3 reads CASSYSTGGGNIQYF. The CDR3 DNA is TGTGCCAGCAGTTACTCGACAGGGGGCGGGAACATTCAGTACTTC.

A few counts support this clonotype. The V call is TRBV10-3, the J call TRBJ1-1, with 9 bases matching TRBD1. Trimming cost V 6 bases and J 6 bases; bases outside gene matches: 11. Germline CDR1 reads ENHRY; CDR2 reads SYGVKD. This CDR3 has 15 amino acids. The CDR3, as DNA: TGTGCCATCAGCACACCGGGACAGGGAATCTCTGAAGCTTTCTTT. This sequence encodes CAISTPGQGISEAFF.

V and J are TRBV11-2 and TRBJ1-1; 10 positions match TRBD1. CDR1 and CDR2 (germline): SGHAT, FQNNGV. CDR3 length: 15 amino acids. The J segment lost 6 bases and the V segment lost 7 bases, leaving 11 bases of the junction unmatched. CDR3: CASIARTGGPAEAFF. Written as DNA, the CDR3 is TGTGCCAGCATTGCCAGGACAGGGGGTCCGGCTGAAGCTTTCTTT. The whole variable domain, filled in from reference TRBV11-2 and TRBJ1-1, reads EAGVAQSPRYKIIEKRQSVAFWCNPISGHATLYWYQQILGQGPKLLIQFQNNGVVDDSQLPKDRFSAERLKGVDSTLKIQPAKLEDSAVYLCASIARTGGPAEAFFGQGTRLTVV.

About this clonotype itself: Since a much larger clone is just one base distant, this may be a read error. This chain connects TRBV12-3 or TRBV12-4 to TRBJ1-5; TRBD1 is a possible D gene (5 bases). There are 17 residues in the CDR3. CDR3 loop: CASNLATGADLYQPQHF. The CDR3 DNA sequence: TGTGCCAGCAATTTAGCGACTGGGGCCGACCTCTATCAGCCCCAGCATTTT.

The chain has TRBV11-2 and TRBJ1-1, with 7 bases matching TRBD1. This CDR3 contains 16 residues. V trimming: 1 base; J trimming: 7 bases; junction bases outside the gene matches: 12. The germline CDR1 and CDR2 sequences are SGHAT and FQNNGV. CDR3 protein: CASSLGKGALGIEAFF. The DNA of the CDR3 is TGTGCCAGCAGCTTAGGGAAGGGGGCGCTGGGGATTGAAGCTTTCTTT.